The clone carrying this T cell receptor beta chain appeared a few times. The antigen is unknown. This sample stems from a study of PD-1 blockade in classical Hodgkin lymphoma. Every patient had relapsed following autologous stem cell transplantation, and cohorts differed in brentuximab vedotin exposure. Study-level points and caveats: Newly diagnosed patients had diversity similar to the baseline diversity of complete responders. Significant TCR diversity gains by C4D1 occurred in CD4+ but not CD8+ cells.

Method: immunoSEQ multiplex PCR; TCRdb's copy keeps in-frame clones and lacks some. Counted here are under 40,000 clones, approximately 85% occurring once; the ten biggest clones make up around a third. The CDR3 is 15 residues long. After removal of 4 bases from V and 3 bases from J, the junction contained 6 bases not matched to a gene. The V gene's germline CDR1 is MDHEN and CDR2 SYDVKM. This chain links TRBV28 with TRBJ1-2, with 9 bases aligning to TRBD1. The source is a human donor with classical Hodgkin lymphoma. The sequences come from peripheral blood mononuclear cells (PBMCs), collected at baseline. The CDR3 DNA is TGTGCCAGCAGTTCCCGACAGGGGGGGTACTATGGCTACACCTTC. It yields the protein CASSSRQGGYYGYTF.